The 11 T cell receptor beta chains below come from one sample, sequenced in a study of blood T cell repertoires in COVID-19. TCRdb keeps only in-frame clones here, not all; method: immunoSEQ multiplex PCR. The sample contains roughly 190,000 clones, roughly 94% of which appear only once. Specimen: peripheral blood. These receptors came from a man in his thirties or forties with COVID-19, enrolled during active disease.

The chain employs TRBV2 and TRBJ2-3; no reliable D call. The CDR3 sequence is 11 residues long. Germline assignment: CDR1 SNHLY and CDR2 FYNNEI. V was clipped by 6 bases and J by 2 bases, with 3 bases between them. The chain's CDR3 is CASSFTDTQYF. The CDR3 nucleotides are TGTGCCAGCAGCTTCACAGATACGCAGTATTTT.

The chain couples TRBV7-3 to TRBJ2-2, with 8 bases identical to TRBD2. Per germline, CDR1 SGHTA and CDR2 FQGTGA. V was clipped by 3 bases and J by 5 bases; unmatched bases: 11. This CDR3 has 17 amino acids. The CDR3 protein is CASSFGLRGLGTGELFF. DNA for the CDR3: TGTGCCAGCAGCTTCGGCCTCCGGGGACTAGGGACCGGGGAGCTGTTTTTT. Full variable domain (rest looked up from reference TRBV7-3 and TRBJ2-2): GAGVSQTPSNKVTEKGKYVELRCDPISGHTALYWYRQSLGQGPEFLIYFQGTGAADDSGLPNDRFFAVRPEGSVSTLKIQRTERGDSAVYLCASSFGLRGLGTGELFFGEGSRLTVL.

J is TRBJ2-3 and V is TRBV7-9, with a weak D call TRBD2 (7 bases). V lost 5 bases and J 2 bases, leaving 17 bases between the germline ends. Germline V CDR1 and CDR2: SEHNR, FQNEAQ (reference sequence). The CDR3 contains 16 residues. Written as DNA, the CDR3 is TGTGCCAGCAGCCCCGGGGGGCGGGGGTCCACAGATACGCAGTATTTT. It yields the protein CASSPGGRGSTDTQYF.

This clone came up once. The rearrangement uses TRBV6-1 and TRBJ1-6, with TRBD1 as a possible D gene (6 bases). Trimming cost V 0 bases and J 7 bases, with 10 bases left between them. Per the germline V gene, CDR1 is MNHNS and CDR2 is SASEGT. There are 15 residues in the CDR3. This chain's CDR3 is CASSEAPQGNSPLHF. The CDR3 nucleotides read TGTGCCAGCAGTGAAGCGCCACAGGGAAATTCACCCCTCCACTTT.

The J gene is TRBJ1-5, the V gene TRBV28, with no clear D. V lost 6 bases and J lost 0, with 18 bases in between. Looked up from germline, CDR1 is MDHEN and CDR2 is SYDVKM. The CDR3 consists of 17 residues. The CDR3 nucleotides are TGTGCCAGCAGCATTCTAGGCCGGGTAGGTAGCAATCAGCCCCAGCATTTT. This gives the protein CASSILGRVGSNQPQHF.

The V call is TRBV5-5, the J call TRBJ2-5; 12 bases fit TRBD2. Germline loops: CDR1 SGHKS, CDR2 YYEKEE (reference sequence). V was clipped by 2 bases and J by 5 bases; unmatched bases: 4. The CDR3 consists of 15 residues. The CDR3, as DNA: TGTGCCAGCAGCTTCGGGACTAGCGGGTCCGAGACCCAGTACTTC. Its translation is CASSFGTSGSETQYF.

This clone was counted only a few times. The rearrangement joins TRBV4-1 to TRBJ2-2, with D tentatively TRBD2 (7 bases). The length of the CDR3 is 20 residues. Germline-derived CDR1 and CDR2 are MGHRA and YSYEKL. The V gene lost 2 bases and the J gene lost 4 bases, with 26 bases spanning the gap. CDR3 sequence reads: CASSQPPMAGEGERTGELFF. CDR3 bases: TGCGCCAGCAGCCAACCCCCCATGGCAGGGGAGGGAGAGCGCACCGGGGAGCTGTTTTTT.

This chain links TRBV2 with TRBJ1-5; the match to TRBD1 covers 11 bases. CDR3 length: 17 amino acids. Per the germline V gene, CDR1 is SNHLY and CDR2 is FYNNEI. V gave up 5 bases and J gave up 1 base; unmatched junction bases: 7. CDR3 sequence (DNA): TGTGCCAGCAGTTGGACAGGGGGCGGTCAAAGCAATCAGCCCCAGCATTTT. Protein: CASSWTGGGQSNQPQHF.

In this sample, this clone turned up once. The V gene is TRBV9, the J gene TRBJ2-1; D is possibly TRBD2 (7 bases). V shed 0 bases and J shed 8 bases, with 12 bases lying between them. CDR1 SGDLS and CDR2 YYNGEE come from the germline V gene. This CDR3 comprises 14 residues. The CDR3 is CASSVVAGAHEQFF. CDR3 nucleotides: TGTGCCAGCAGCGTAGTTGCGGGGGCACATGAGCAGTTCTTC. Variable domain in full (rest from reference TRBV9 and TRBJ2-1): DSGVTQTPKHLITATGQRVTLRCSPRSGDLSVYWYQQSLDQGLQFLIQYYNGEERAKGNILERFSAQQFPDLHSELNLSSLELGDSALYFCASSVVAGAHEQFFGPGTRLTVL.

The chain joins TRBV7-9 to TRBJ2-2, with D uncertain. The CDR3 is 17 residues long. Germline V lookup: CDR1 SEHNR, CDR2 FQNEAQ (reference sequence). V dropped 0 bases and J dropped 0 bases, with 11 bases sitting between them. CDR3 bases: TGTGCCAGCAGCTTAGCCAGATTATTCGCGAACACCGGGGAGCTGTTTTTT. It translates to CASSLARLFANTGELFF.

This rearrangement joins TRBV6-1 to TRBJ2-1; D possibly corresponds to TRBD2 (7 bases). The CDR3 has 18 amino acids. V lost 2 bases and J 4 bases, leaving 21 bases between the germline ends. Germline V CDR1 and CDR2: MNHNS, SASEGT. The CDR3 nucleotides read TGTGCCAGCAGTGAATTGATGGGGGGGCCCACTAAATACAATGAGCAGTTCTTC. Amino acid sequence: CASSELMGGPTKYNEQFF.